The present TCR beta chain was sequenced within a study of spatial heterogeneity in lung cancer. Study-level background: Unique TCR and UMI combinations averaged more than ten appearances each in raw reads.

Time point in this sample: sample taken at primary tumor resection. No cell sorting; template was whole RNA from tumor, lung tissue or PBMC. In this sample, this clonotype is hyperexpanded (1% or more). Every cDNA TCR molecule received its own unique molecular identifier. MiXCR was run by TCRdb on the 5' RACE reads, yielding one entry per CDR3 protein. The sample yields 39,000 or so distinct CDR3 sequences, 6.5% to 8.5% seen once. The CDR3 sequence is 12 residues long. Trimming removed 4 bases at V and 6 bases at J, with 7 bases between. Germline CDR1 and CDR2: SGHNT and YENEEA. This rearrangement joins TRBV11-3 to TRBJ2-1; D is uncertain. The receptor's source is a male donor with early-stage non-small cell lung cancer. Sequenced material: PBMCs, taken at surgery. For the CDR3, the DNA is TGTGCCAGCAGCTCTTGGGTCAATGAGCAGTTCTTC. It encodes CASSSWVNEQFF.